This T cell receptor beta chain comes out of a study of response to subunit inactivated influenza vaccine. General study points: Every seasonal influenza vaccination brings in few new T cells, the authors suggested.

TCRdb ran MiXCR on the RT-PCR reads and lists one entry per CDR3 protein. This sample has 590,000 or so distinct CDR3 sequences, with roughly 15% found just once. This clonotype is a singleton in its sample. What it binds is not known. After removal of 4 bases from V and 4 bases from J, the junction contained 7 bases not matched to a gene. The CDR3 spans 16 residues. Germline CDR1 reads LGHNA; CDR2 reads YNFKEQ. The source of this sequence is a man aged 45-60 years who received an inactivated influenza vaccine. The chain joins TRBV4-2 to TRBJ2-3, with 11 bases aligning to TRBD2. The sample consisted of PBMCs from blood, taken roughly 2 weeks before vaccination. The chain's CDR3 is CASSPLAGVGADTQYF. DNA for the CDR3: TGTGCCAGCAGCCCACTAGCGGGAGTGGGGGCAGATACGCAGTATTTT.